This TCR beta chain emerged from a study of tumor and adjacent non-tumor tissue in lung cancer (dated by TCRdb to the late 2010s). For the wider study: The cohort included more than nine adenocarcinoma, a couple of squamous cell carcinoma and 1 small cell lung cancer patients. Sequencing generated a total of around 120 million productive TCRbeta reads, averaging about 4 million reads per sample. The study compared bulk TCRbeta repertoires between lung tumor tissue and matched distant non-tumor lung tissue from over 13 lung cancer patients. Some 31 paired specimens, one tumor and one normal lung sample per patient, were profiled by TCRbeta CDR3 sequencing. The roughly 15 patients were aged roughly 31 to 80 years, included approximately ten men and 5 women, and had TNM stage I to III disease.

RNA was extracted from bulk unsorted tissue and checked for quality with a NanoDrop ND-1000 and an Agilent 2100. Newly diagnosed lung cancer patients without prior chemotherapy who had been admitted for thoracic surgery in China between August and November 2014 were enrolled as donors. Anyone who had undergone radiotherapy or chemotherapy before, or who had another cancer at the same time, was left out of the study. Surgical tissue pieces of about 1-2 cm3 were preserved in RNAlater solution and were kept at -80 degrees C until use. This clonotype showed up just a few times. What antigen it recognizes has not been identified. This CDR3 is missing its conserved last phenylalanine or tryptophan, likely due to a read error. Points the paper makes about the study in general: The methods do not name the sequencing platform or mention unique molecular identifiers. Tumor tissue showed significantly greater TCR diversity (inverse Simpson) than normal lung tissue (approximately 430 vs 150, P = 0.0075, Mann-Whitney U test). With only approximately 16 patients in the cohort, the authors noted that larger samples and more detailed clinical data are needed. Peripheral blood was not sequenced, so blood TCRbeta repertoires in these lung cancer patients were not examined. In normal lung, the top 100 clones accounted for a significantly larger cumulative share of the repertoire than in tumor tissue. Younger patients had significantly higher TCR diversity, and higher tumor TCR diversity was associated with shorter overall and disease-free survival.

The method was multiplex PCR. For sequencing, an Illumina HiSeq 2500 was employed. TCRbeta libraries were constructed through three rounds of nested PCR with primers (Table S4) according to protocols adapted from ARM-PCR. PCR products of 200-500 bp were gel-excised and purified with the QIAquick gel extraction kit before sequencing. Turning to the authors' computational methods: Trimmomatic was used to clean the reads, FLASH was used to merge the reads into complete CDR3 sequences, and MiTCR was used to assign the reads to V(D)J germline segments. Clonal diversity was computed as the inverse Simpson's index with VDJtools. In-frame sequences without a premature stop codon were defined as productive reads. The public sequencing data were trimmed at Q25 with fastp and processed into clonotypes with MiXCR by TCRdb, which kept only in-frame beta chains. Every entry covers one CDR3 protein and lists the most common genes and DNA from its rows. The V and J calls were determined by TCRdb, not by the authors. The sample table lists roughly 81,000 distinct CDR3 sequences, roughly 75% of them with a count of one. The ten largest clones capture roughly 12% of the sample.

The CDR3 is 15 residues long, ends included. Only the CDR3 DNA is retained, 45 bases long and in frame from the first base. Trimming costs V 0 bases and J 6 bases, and their ends lie 13 bases apart. Sequencing used lung tumor tissue. Here the chain combines TRBV12-3 or TRBV12-4 and TRBJ2-3, with a weak D call of TRBD2 (5 bases match). The TCR originated in a woman aged 70-85 years with non-small cell lung cancer. The sequenced DNA: TGTGCCAGCAGTTTAGCGGGAGTCCACCCGGATACGCAGTATTCT. This yields the protein CASSLAGVHPDTQYS.